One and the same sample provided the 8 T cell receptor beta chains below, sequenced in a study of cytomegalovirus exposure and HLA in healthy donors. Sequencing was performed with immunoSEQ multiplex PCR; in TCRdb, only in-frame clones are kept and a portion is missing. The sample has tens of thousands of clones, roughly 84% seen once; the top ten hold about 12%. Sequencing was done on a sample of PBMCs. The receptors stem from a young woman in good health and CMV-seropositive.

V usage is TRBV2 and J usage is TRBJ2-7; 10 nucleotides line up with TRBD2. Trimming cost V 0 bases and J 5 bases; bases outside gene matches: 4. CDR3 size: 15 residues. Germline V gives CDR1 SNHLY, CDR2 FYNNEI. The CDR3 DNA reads TGTGCCAGCAGTGAAGCCGGCCTAGCGGGGGACGAGCAGTACTTC. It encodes CASSEAGLAGDEQYF.

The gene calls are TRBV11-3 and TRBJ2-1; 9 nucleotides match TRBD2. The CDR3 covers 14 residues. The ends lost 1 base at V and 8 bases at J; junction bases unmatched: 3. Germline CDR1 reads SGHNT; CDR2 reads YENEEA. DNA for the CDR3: TGTGCCAGCAGCTTAGGCGGGGGGGTCGATGAGCAGTTCTTC. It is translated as CASSLGGGVDEQFF.

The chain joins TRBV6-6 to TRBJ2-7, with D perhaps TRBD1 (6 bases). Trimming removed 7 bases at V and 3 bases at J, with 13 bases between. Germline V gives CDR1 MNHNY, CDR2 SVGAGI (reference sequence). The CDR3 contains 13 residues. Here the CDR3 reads CASTYRDLYEQYF. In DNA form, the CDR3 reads TGTGCCAGCACCTACAGGGACCTCTACGAGCAGTACTTC.

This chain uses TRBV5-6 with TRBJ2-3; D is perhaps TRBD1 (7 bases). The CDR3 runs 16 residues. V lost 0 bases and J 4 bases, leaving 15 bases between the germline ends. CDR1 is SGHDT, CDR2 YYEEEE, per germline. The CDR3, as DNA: TGTGCCAGCAGCTTGGCCAGGGGGGCAGGGGCAGATACGCAGTATTTT. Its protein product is CASSLARGAGADTQYF.

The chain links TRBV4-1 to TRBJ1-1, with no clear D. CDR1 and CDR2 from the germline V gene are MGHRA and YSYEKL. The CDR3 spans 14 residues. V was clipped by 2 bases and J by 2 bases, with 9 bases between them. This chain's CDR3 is CASSQLAGNTEAFF. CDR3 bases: TGCGCCAGCAGCCAACTAGCGGGTAACACTGAAGCTTTCTTT.

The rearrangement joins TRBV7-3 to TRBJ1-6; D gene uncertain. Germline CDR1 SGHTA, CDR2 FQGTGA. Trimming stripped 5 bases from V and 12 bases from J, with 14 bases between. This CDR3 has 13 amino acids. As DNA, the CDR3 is TGTGCCAGCAGCCCGACCCGTAGAGGACCCCTCCACTTT. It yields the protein CASSPTRRGPLHF. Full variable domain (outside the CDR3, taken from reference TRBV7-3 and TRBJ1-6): GAGVSQTPSNKVTEKGKYVELRCDPISGHTALYWYRQSLGQGPEFLIYFQGTGAADDSGLPNDRFFAVRPEGSVSTLKIQRTERGDSAVYLCASSPTRRGPLHFGNGTRLTVT.

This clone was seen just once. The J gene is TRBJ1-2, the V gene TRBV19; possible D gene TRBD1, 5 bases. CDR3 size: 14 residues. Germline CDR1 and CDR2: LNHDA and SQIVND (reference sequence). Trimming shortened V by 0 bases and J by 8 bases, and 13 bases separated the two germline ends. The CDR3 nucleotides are TGTGCCAGTAGTATAGATCTAAGGGGATACGGCTACACCTTC. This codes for CASSIDLRGYGYTF.

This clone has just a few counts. The CDR3 sequence: CASSQTSYNSPLHF. The CDR3 DNA follows: TGTGCCAGCAGCCAGACAAGCTATAATTCACCCCTCCACTTT. The chain combines TRBV11-1 with TRBJ1-6; D unresolved. The CDR3 is 14 amino acids. V gave up 5 bases and J gave up 3 bases, with 8 bases separating them. Germline CDR1 is SGHAT and CDR2 is FQDESV (reference sequence).